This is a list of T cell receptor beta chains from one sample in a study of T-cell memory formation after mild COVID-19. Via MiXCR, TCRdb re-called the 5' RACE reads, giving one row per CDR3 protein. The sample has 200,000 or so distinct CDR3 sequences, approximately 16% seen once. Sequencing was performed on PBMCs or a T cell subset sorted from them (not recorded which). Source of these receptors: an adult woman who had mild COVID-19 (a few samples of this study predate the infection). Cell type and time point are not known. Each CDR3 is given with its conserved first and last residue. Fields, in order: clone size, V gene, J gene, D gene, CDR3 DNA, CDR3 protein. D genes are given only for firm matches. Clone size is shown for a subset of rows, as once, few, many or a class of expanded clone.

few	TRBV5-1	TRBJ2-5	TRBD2	TGCGCCAGCAGGGTCCCCAGACTAGCGGGAGCAGAGACCCAGTACTTC	CASRVPRLAGAETQYF
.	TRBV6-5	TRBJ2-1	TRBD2	TGTGCCAGCAGTAGGGGAGTAGCGGGGGACAATGAGCAGTTCTTC	CASSRGVAGDNEQFF
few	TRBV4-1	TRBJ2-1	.	TGCGCCAGCAGCAACAGGGTACTAACCCGATACAATGAGCAGTTCTTC	CASSNRVLTRYNEQFF
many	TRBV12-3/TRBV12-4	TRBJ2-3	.	TGTGCCAGCAGCCTCGGGGCTAGCACAGATACGCAGTATTTT	CASSLGASTDTQYF
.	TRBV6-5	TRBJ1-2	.	TGTGCCAGCAGCTCGCGTAAAACGGCGGGGGCTGGCTACACCTTC	CASSSRKTAGAGYTF
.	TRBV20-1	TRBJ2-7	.	TGCAGTGCTAACAGGGTCTCCTACGAGCAGTACTTC	CSANRVSYEQYF
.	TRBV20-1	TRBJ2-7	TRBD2	TGCAGTGCTAGAAATAGCGGGGCCGGATACGAGCAGTACTTC	CSARNSGAGYEQYF
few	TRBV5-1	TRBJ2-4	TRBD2	TGCGCCAGCATGAGCGGGGGCGCCGAAAACATTCAGTACTTC	CASMSGGAENIQYF
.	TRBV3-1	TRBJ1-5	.	TGTGCCAGCAGCCAAGATATCAGTCAGCCCCAGCATTTT	CASSQDISQPQHF
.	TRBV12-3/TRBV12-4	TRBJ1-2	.	TGTGCCAGCAGTTTAGGAGGGGGAAATGGCTACACCTTC	CASSLGGGNGYTF
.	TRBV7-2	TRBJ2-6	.	TGTGCCAGCAGCTTATCACCACAGGGCCGACCTCGCTCTGGGGCCAACGTCCTGACTTTC	CASSLSPQGRPRSGANVLTF
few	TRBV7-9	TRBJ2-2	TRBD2	TGTGCCAGCAGCACCCGACTAGCGGGGACGAACACCGGGGAGCTGTTTTTT	CASSTRLAGTNTGELFF